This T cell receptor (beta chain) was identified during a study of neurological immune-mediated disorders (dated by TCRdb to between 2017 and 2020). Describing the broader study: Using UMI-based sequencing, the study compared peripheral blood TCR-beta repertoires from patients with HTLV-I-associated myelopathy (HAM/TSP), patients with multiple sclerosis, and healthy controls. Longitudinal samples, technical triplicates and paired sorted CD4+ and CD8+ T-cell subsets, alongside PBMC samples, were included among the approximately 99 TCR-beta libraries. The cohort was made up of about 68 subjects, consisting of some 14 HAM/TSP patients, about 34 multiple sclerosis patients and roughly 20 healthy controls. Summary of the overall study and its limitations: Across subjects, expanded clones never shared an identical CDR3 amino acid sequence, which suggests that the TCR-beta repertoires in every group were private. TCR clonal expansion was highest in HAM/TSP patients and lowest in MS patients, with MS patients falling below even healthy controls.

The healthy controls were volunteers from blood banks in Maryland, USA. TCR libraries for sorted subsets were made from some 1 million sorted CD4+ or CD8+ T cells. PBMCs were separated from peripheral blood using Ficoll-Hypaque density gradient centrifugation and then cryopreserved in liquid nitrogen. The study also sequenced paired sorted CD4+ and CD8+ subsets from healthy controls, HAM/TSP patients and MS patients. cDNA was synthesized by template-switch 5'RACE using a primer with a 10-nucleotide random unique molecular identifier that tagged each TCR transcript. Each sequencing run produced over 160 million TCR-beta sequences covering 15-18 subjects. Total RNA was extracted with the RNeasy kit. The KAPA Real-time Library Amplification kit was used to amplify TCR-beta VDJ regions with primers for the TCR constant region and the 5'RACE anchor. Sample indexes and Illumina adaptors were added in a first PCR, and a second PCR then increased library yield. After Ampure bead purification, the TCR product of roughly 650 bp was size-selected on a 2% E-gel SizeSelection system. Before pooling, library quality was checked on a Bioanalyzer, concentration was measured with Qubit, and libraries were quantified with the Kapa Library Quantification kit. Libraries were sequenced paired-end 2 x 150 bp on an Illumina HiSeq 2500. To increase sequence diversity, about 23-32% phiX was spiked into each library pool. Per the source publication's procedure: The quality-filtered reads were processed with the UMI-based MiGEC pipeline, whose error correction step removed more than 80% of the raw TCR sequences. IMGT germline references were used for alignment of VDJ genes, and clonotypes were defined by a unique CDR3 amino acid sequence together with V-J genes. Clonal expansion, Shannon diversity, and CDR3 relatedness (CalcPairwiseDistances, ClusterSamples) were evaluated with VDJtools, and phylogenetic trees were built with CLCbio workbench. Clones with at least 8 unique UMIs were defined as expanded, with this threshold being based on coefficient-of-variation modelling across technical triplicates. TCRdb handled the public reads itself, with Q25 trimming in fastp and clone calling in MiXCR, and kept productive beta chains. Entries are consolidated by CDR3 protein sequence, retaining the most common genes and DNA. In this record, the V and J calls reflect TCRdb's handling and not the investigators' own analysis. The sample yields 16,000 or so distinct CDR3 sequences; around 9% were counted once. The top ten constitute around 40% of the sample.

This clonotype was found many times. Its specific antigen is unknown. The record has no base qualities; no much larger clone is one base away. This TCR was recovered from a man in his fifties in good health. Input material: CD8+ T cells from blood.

The encoded CDR3 is CSVGGTGLGANVLTF. The nucleotide sequence is TGCAGCGTAGGGGGAACAGGGCTTGGGGCCAACGTCCTGACTTTC. The rearranged segments are TRBV29-1 and TRBJ2-6; TRBD1 is perhaps the D gene, given 6 matching bases. Based on the germline V gene, the CDR1 and CDR2 sequences are SQVTM and ANQGSEA. V is clipped by 6 bases and J by 3 bases, and the sequence between their germline boundaries is 15 bases long. The cysteine opens and the phenylalanine closes a CDR3 of 15 amino acids. Of the read, only the CDR3 DNA is kept; its 45 bases are in frame from base 1.